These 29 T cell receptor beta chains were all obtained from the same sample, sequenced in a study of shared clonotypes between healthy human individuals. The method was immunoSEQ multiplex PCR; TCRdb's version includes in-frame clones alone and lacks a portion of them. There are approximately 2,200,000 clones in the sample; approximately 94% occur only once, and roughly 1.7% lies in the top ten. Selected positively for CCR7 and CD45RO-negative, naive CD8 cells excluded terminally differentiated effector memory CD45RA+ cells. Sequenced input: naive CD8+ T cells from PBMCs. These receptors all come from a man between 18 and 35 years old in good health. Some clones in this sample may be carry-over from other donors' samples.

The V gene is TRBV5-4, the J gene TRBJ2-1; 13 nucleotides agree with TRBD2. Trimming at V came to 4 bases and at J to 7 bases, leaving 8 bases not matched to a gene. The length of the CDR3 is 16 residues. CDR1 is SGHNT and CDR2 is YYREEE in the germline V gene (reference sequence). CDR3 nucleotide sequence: TGTGCCAGCAGCGGGACTAGCGGGATCTTTGGGAATGAGCAGTTCTTC. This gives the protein CASSGTSGIFGNEQFF.

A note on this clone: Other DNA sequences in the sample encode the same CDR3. The CDR3 loop reads CASSELTFTYEQYF. For the CDR3, the DNA is TGTGCCAGCAGTGAGCTGACATTTACCTACGAGCAGTACTTC. The rearrangement links TRBV6-1 to TRBJ2-7; no clear D gene. Germline-derived CDR1 and CDR2 are MNHNS and SASEGT. The V end was cut by 3 bases, the J end by 2 bases, with 11 bases between. The CDR3 spans 14 residues.

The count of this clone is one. CDR3 DNA sequence: TGTGCCAGCAGCGAAACTTGGGGACAGGCTTTCTTT. This codes for CASSETWGQAFF. V is TRBV7-3 and J is TRBJ1-1, with 7 nucleotides matching TRBD1. The CDR3 covers 12 residues. CDR1 SGHTA and CDR2 FQGTGA come from the germline V gene. Trimming cost V 5 bases and J 11 bases; bases outside gene matches: 8. Combining the CDR3 with reference TRBV7-3 and TRBJ1-1 gives the whole variable domain GAGVSQTPSNKVTEKGKYVELRCDPISGHTALYWYRQSLGQGPEFLIYFQGTGAADDSGLPNDRFFAVRPEGSVSTLKIQRTERGDSAVYLCASSETWGQAFFGQGTRLTVV.

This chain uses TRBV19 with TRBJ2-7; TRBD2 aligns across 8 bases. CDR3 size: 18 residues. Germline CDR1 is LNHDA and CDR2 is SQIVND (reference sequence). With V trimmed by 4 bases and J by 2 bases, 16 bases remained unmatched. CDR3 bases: TGTGCCAGTAGTACCCTTGGAGTAGCGGGGAGGGGAACCTACGAGCAGTACTTC. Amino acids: CASSTLGVAGRGTYEQYF.

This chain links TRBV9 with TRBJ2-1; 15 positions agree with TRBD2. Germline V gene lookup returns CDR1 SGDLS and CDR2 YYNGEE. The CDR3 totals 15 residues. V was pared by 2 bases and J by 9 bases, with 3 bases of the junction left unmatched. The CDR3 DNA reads TGTGCCAGCAGCGTGGGACTAGCGGGAGGCGTTGAGCAGTTCTTC. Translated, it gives CASSVGLAGGVEQFF.

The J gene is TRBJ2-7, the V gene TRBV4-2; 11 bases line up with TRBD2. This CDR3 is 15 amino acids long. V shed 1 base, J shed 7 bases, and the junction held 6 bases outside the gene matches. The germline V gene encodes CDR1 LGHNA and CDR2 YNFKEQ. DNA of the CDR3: TGTGCCAGCAGCCAAGGAGTAGCGGGAGGGCGTGAGCAGTACTTC. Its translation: CASSQGVAGGREQYF.

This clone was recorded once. Here the CDR3 DNA reads TGTGCCAGCAGCTTCTATTTAGGGAACACAGATACGCAGTATTTT. Its translation is CASSFYLGNTDTQYF. The chain links TRBV7-2 to TRBJ2-3; no clear D gene. Per germline, CDR1 SGHTA and CDR2 FQGNSA. V lost 3 bases, J lost 2 bases, and 12 bases lay in between. The CDR3 runs 15 residues.

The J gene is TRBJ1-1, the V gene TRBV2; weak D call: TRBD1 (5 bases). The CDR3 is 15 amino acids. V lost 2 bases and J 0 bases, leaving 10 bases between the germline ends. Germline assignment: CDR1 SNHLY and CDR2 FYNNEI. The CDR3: CASSEKRGVNTEAFF. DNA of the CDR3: TGTGCCAGCAGTGAAAAGAGGGGCGTGAACACTGAAGCTTTCTTT.

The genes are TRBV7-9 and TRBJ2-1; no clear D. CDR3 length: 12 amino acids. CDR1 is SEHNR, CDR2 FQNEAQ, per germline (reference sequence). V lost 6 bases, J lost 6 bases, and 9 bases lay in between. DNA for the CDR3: TGTGCCAGCAGGAGAGGAATCAATGAGCAGTTCTTC. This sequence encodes CASRRGINEQFF.

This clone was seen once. CDR3 in amino acids: CASRQPPRTVEYSNQPQHF. The CDR3 DNA reads TGCGCCAGCAGACAACCCCCCAGGACAGTTGAGTATAGCAATCAGCCCCAGCATTTT. V gene TRBV4-1 combines with J gene TRBJ1-5, with a possible D match to TRBD1 (6 bases). This CDR3 is 19 amino acids long. Germline lookup yields CDR1 MGHRA and CDR2 YSYEKL. V gave up 6 bases and J gave up 0 bases, with 24 bases separating them.

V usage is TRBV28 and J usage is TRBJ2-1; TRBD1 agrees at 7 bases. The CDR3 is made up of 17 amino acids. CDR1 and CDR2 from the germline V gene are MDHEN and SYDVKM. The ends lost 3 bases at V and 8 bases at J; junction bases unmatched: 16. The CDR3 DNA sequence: TGTGCCAGCAGTTTCGCCTTGGGCAGGGGGTTGGTCCATGAGCAGTTCTTC. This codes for CASSFALGRGLVHEQFF.

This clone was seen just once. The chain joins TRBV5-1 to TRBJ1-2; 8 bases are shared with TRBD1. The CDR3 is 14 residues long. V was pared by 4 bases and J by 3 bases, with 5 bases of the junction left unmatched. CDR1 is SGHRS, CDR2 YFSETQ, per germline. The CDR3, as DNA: TGCGCCAGCAGCCCGACAGGGGAGCACTATGGCTACACCTTC. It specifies CASSPTGEHYGYTF.

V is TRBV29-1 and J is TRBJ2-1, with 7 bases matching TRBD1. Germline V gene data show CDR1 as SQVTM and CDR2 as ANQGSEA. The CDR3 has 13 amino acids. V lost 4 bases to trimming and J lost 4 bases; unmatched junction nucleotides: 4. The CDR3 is CSVVGDSYNEQFF. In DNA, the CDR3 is TGCAGCGTTGTGGGGGACAGTTACAATGAGCAGTTCTTC.

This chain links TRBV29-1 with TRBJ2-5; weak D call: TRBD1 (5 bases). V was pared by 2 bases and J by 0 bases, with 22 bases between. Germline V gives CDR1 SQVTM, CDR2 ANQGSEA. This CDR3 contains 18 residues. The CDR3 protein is CSVESVNTPPGHQETQYF. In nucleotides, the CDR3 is TGCAGCGTTGAATCCGTAAATACCCCACCAGGGCACCAAGAGACCCAGTACTTC.

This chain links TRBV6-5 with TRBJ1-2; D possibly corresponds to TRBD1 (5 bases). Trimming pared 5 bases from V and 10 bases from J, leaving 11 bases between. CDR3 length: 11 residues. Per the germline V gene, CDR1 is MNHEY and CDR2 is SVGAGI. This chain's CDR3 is CASSKGKDYTF. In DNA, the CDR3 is TGTGCCAGCAGTAAGGGGAAGGACTACACCTTC.

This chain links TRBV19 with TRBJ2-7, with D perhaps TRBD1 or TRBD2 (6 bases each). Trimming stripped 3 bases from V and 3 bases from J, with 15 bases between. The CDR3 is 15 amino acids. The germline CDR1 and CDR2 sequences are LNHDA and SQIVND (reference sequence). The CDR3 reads CASSMSRGRNYEQYF. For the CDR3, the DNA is TGTGCCAGTAGTATGTCCCGGGGGCGCAACTACGAGCAGTACTTC.

For the CDR3, the DNA is TGTGCCAGCAGCGAGTGGAGGAGCGGCGCGAACACCGGGGAGCTGTTTTTT. This sequence encodes CASSEWRSGANTGELFF. The chain couples TRBV9 to TRBJ2-2; tentative D call: TRBD2 (5 bases). The CDR3 length is 17 residues. The V gene's germline CDR1 is SGDLS and CDR2 YYNGEE. V lost 3 bases and J lost 0, with 15 bases in between.

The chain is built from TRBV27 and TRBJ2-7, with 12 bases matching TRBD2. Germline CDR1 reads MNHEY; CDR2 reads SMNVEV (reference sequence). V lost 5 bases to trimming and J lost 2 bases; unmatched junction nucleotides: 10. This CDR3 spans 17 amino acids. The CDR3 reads CASSGNRLAGVAYEQYF. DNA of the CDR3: TGTGCCAGCAGTGGAAATCGACTAGCGGGAGTAGCCTACGAGCAGTACTTC.

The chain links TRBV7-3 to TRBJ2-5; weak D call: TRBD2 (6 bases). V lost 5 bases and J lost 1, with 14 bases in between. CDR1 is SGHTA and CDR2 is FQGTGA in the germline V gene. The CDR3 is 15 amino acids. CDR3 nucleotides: TGTGCCAGCAGCCCGACGACTAGTCTCCAAGAGACCCAGTACTTC. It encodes CASSPTTSLQETQYF.

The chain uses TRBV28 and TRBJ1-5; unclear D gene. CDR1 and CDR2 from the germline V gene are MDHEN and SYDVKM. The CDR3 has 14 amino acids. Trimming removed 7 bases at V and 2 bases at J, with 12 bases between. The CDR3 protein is CASTPPGGNQPQHF. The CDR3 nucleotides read TGTGCCAGCACCCCCCCTGGGGGCAATCAGCCCCAGCATTTT.

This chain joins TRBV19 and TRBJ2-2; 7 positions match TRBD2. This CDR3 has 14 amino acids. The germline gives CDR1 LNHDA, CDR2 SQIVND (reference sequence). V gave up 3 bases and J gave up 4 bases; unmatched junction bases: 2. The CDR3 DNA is TGTGCCAGTAGTATCGGGGGGACCACCGGGGAGCTGTTTTTT. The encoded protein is CASSIGGTTGELFF.

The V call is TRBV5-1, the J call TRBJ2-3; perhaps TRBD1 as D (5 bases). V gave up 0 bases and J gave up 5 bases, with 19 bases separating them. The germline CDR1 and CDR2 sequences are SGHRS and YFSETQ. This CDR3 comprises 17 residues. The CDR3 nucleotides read TGCGCCAGCAGCTTGGTTTTAGGGGCGGCTTGGGGAGATACGCAGTATTTT. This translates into CASSLVLGAAWGDTQYF.

CDR3 protein: CASSPRGSYNEQFF. The DNA of the CDR3 is TGCGCCAGCAGCCCAAGGGGTAGCTACAATGAGCAGTTCTTC. This chain connects TRBV4-3 to TRBJ2-1, with a possible D match to TRBD1 (5 bases). Germline V lookup: CDR1 LGHNA, CDR2 YSLEER. Trimming took off 4 bases at V and 3 bases at J, with 10 bases between the two ends. The CDR3 extends over 14 amino acids.

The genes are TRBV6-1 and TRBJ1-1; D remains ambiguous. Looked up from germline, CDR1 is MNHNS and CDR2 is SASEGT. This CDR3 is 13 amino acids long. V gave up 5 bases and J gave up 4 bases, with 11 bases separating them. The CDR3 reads CASSPRSFTEAFF. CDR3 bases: TGTGCCAGCAGTCCGCGGAGTTTCACTGAAGCTTTCTTT.

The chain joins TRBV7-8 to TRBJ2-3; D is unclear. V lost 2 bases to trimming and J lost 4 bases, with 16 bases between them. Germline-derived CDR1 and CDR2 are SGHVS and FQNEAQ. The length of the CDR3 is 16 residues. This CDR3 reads CASSLPLAATSDTQYF. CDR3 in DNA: TGTGCCAGCAGCTTACCCTTGGCCGCGACCTCAGATACGCAGTATTTT.

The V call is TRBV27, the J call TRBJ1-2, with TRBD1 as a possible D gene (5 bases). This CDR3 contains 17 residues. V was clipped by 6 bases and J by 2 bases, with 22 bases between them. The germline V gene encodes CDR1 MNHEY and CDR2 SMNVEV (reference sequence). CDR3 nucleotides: TGTGCCAGCAGCCTATCATTTCGGGACGGATGGAACTATGGCTACACCTTC. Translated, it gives CASSLSFRDGWNYGYTF.

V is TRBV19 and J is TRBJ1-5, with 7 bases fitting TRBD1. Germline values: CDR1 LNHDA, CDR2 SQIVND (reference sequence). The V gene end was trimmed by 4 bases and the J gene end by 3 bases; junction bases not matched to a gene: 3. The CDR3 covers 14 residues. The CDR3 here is CASSTGGDNQPQHF. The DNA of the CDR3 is TGTGCCAGTAGTACAGGGGGAGACAATCAGCCCCAGCATTTT.

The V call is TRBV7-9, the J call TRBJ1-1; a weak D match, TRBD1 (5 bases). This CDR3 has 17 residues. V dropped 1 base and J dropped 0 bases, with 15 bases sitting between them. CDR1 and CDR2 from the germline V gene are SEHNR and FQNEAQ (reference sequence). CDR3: CASSLVKGRGVNTEAFF. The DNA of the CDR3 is TGTGCCAGCAGCTTAGTGAAGGGGCGGGGGGTGAACACTGAAGCTTTCTTT.

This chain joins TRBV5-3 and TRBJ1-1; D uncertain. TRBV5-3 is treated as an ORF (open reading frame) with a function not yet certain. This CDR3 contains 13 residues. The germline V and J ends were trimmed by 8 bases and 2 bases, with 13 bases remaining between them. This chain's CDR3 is CARGQDINTEAFF. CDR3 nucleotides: TGTGCCAGGGGTCAGGATATTAACACTGAAGCTTTCTTT.